The subject of this entry is one TCR beta chain. These data are taken from a study of T cell repertoires in cytomegalovirus infection. Per the germline V gene, CDR1 is SGHVS and CDR2 is FNYEAQ. CDR3 size: 16 residues. The V and J ends lost 5 bases and 2 bases respectively, with 18 bases between them. TCRdb recomputed calls from the reads with MiXCR, one row per CDR3 protein. The data contain nearly 450,000 distinct CDR3 sequences, approximately 31% of them singletons. This sequence was found in a human donor in good health (CMV status not recorded). Some clones in this sample may be carry-over from other donors' samples. The sequenced sample consisted of PBMCs. The chain links TRBV7-6 to TRBJ1-1; possible D gene TRBD1, 6 bases. The CDR3 spells CASSHTLGGPNTEAFF. Here the CDR3 DNA reads TGTGCCAGCAGCCATACCTTAGGGGGGCCCAACACTGAAGCTTTCTTT.